This entry describes one T cell receptor beta chain. The data were obtained in a study of blood T cell repertoires in COVID-19. Study background: From the United States, Italy and Spain came samples of acute and convalescent COVID-19.

Study processing details: Reference gene primers were amplified, and this amplification served to estimate nucleated cell counts. The table came from immunoSEQ multiplex PCR; TCRdb's copy has only in-frame clones and leaves some out. V, J and clone size were drawn from that table, and D and trimming were deduced from the DNA. The sample records approximately 51,000 clones, about nine tenths being singletons. The CDR3 consists of 13 residues. CDR1 is MDHEN and CDR2 is SYDVKM in the germline V gene. Trimming pared 7 bases from V and 5 bases from J, leaving 14 bases between. Material for sequencing was peripheral blood. This TCR was sampled from a man in his fifties with active COVID-19. The rearrangement joins TRBV28 to TRBJ1-2; a weak D match, TRBD1 (5 bases). The CDR3 here is CASNQGGGYGYTF. The CDR3 DNA reads TGTGCCAGCAACCAGGGCGGGGGGTATGGCTACACCTTC.